Following are 12 T cell receptor beta chains from one sample sequenced in a study of blood T cell repertoires in COVID-19. Only in-frame clones appear in the TCRdb table, and some are missing; sequencing was by immunoSEQ multiplex PCR. The sample consists of some 150,000 clones, 75% to 85% of them appearing once. The sample consisted of peripheral blood. The receptors come from a woman in her forties or fifties in a cohort sampled during active or convalescent COVID-19.

V gene TRBV5-4 combines with J gene TRBJ1-6, with D perhaps matching TRBD1 (5 bases). Per germline, CDR1 SGHNT and CDR2 YYREEE (reference sequence). This CDR3 is built from 17 residues. Deletions cut 3 bases from V and 0 bases from J, with 13 bases between. For the CDR3, the DNA is TGTGCCAGCAGCTCTTGGGGCGGAAGCTCCTATAATTCACCCCTCCACTTT. This encodes CASSSWGGSSYNSPLHF.

The chain carries TRBV27 and TRBJ1-5, with D uncertain. V was pared by 3 bases and J by 7 bases, with 10 bases between. Per germline, CDR1 MNHEY and CDR2 SMNVEV (reference sequence). This CDR3 region has 13 residues. CDR3 bases: TGTGCCAGCAGTTTGAGACACCAACAGCCCCAGCATTTT. Amino acids: CASSLRHQQPQHF.

This clone showed up just once. CDR3: CASSLSDNEQFF. The DNA of the CDR3 is TGTGCCAGCAGCTTATCGGACAATGAGCAGTTCTTC. The chain couples TRBV7-2 to TRBJ2-1; D ambiguous. This CDR3 region has 12 residues. Per germline, CDR1 SGHTA and CDR2 FQGNSA. V dropped 2 bases and J dropped 5 bases, with 4 bases sitting between them.

The chain has TRBV5-1 and TRBJ2-3, with a weak D call TRBD2 (6 bases). The CDR3 spans 16 residues. Trimming shortened V by 3 bases and J by 4 bases, and 18 bases separated the two germline ends. Germline CDR1 is SGHRS and CDR2 is YFSETQ. For the CDR3, the DNA is TGCGCCAGCAGCTCCTCGGGGGAGCCATATTCAGATACGCAGTATTTT. Translated: CASSSSGEPYSDTQYF. Combining the CDR3 with reference TRBV5-1 and TRBJ2-3 gives the whole variable domain KAGVTQTPRYLIKTRGQQVTLSCSPISGHRSVSWYQQTPGQGLQFLFEYFSETQRNKGNFPGRFSGRQFSNSRSEMNVSTLELGDSALYLCASSSSGEPYSDTQYFGPGTRLTVL.

The V and J genes are TRBV9 and TRBJ1-2; no reliable D call. This CDR3 region has 15 residues. Germline V CDR1 and CDR2: SGDLS, YYNGEE. Trimming removed 0 bases from V and 2 bases from J, with 11 bases in between. In DNA form, the CDR3 reads TGTGCCAGCAGCGTAGGGAGGAATGGGAACTATGGCTACACCTTC. Residues: CASSVGRNGNYGYTF.

This CDR3 is CASSLDTGFGDGYTF. In DNA form, the CDR3 reads TGTGCCAGCAGCTTGGATACCGGGTTTGGCGATGGCTACACCTTC. The chain uses TRBV5-6 and TRBJ1-2; D is ambiguous. The CDR3 sequence is 15 residues long. With 0 bases removed from V and 6 bases from J, the gap between germline ends came to 15 bases. CDR1 SGHDT and CDR2 YYEEEE come from the germline V gene.

This chain joins TRBV2 and TRBJ2-4; the match to TRBD2 covers 8 bases. The CDR3 runs to 15 residues. Per germline, CDR1 SNHLY and CDR2 FYNNEI. Trimming removed 2 bases from V and 6 bases from J; junction bases left unmatched: 6. CDR3 loop: CASSETGAGGNIQYF. In DNA form, the CDR3 reads TGTGCCAGCAGTGAAACTGGGGCGGGGGGAAACATTCAGTACTTC.

The genes are TRBV3-1 (or the pseudogene TRBV3-2) and TRBJ2-1; perhaps TRBD1 as D (6 bases). This CDR3 spans 15 amino acids. Between the trimmed V and J ends, which lost 3 bases and 4 bases, there was a span of 13 bases. Germline CDR1 reads LGHDT; CDR2 reads YNNKEL (reference sequence). CDR3 region: CASSQRQDKYNEQFF. CDR3 nucleotides: TGTGCCAGCAGCCAGCGACAGGACAAATACAATGAGCAGTTCTTC.

The CDR3 reads CASSFGRYTGELFF. CDR3 bases: TGTGCCAGCAGTTTCGGCAGGTACACCGGGGAGCTGTTTTTT. The chain employs TRBV27 and TRBJ2-2; no firm D call. V dropped 3 bases and J dropped 3 bases, with 8 bases sitting between them. This CDR3 is 14 amino acids long. Looked up from germline, CDR1 is MNHEY and CDR2 is SMNVEV (reference sequence).

The gene calls are TRBV19 and TRBJ2-2; 9 bases line up with TRBD2. V lost 9 bases and J lost 1; bases outside the gene matches: 6. Germline loops: CDR1 LNHDA, CDR2 SQIVND (reference sequence). CDR3 size: 15 residues. The CDR3 DNA reads as TGTGCCAGCAAAAGCGGGGGGATGAACACCGGGGAGCTGTTTTTT. This sequence encodes CASKSGGMNTGELFF.

The rearrangement links TRBV19 to TRBJ2-3; TRBD2 matches 9 bases. The V and J ends lost 1 base and 2 bases, in that order; junction bases with no gene match: 4. The CDR3 extends over 16 amino acids. The germline CDR1 and CDR2 sequences are LNHDA and SQIVND (reference sequence). The CDR3, as DNA: TGTGCCAGTAGTATAGGGAGCGGGGGGCCCACAGATACGCAGTATTTT. Amino acids: CASSIGSGGPTDTQYF.

J is TRBJ2-3 and V is TRBV2, with D perhaps TRBD2 (6 bases). The CDR3 is 16 amino acids. V was pared by 6 bases and J by 0 bases, with 16 bases between. From germline, CDR1 is SNHLY and CDR2 FYNNEI. The CDR3 here is CASRRNAGPSTDTQYF. The CDR3 nucleotides read TGTGCCAGCAGGCGAAATGCGGGACCAAGCACAGATACGCAGTATTTT.